The 8 T cell receptor beta chains given below trace back to one sample, sequenced in a study of shared clonotypes between healthy human individuals. The assay was immunoSEQ multiplex PCR, and TCRdb's table has in-frame clones only and misses some. The data hold about 2.4 million clones, with 80% to 95% observed a single time. The sample comprised naive CD4+ T cells from PBMCs. Noted subset: CD45RA+ positively selected. The receptor set was obtained from a man aged 18-30 years in good health. Some clones in this sample may be carry-over from other donors' samples.

This chain uses TRBV2 with TRBJ1-1; 8 bases fit TRBD1. The V and J ends lost 4 bases and 5 bases, in that order; junction bases with no gene match: 6. The CDR3 consists of 14 residues. Germline V gene sequence: CDR1 SNHLY, CDR2 FYNNEI. The CDR3 loop is CASSAWTGRTEAFF. CDR3 sequence (DNA): TGTGCCAGCAGTGCTTGGACAGGGAGGACTGAAGCTTTCTTT.

The chain combines TRBV5-6 with TRBJ2-5, with D perhaps matching TRBD1 or TRBD2 (5 bases each). Trimming removed 4 bases at V and 2 bases at J, with 12 bases between. CDR1 and CDR2 (germline): SGHDT, YYEEEE. The CDR3 sequence is 14 residues long. CDR3 DNA sequence: TGTGCCAGCAGCAAGGGACGTCTGCAAGAGACCCAGTACTTC. Encoded protein: CASSKGRLQETQYF.

This chain links TRBV7-2 with TRBJ2-1; a possible D gene is TRBD1 (6 bases). CDR1 and CDR2 (germline): SGHTA, FQGNSA. The CDR3 has 14 residues. V gave up 4 bases and J gave up 7 bases, with 14 bases separating them. This CDR3 reads CASSSIQGGNEQFF. CDR3 sequence (DNA): TGTGCCAGCAGCTCGATACAGGGTGGGAATGAGCAGTTCTTC.

This clone occurred once. The J gene is TRBJ2-4, the V gene TRBV6-6; D call uncertain. Germline V gives CDR1 MNHNY, CDR2 SVGAGI (reference sequence). This CDR3 has 13 residues. Trimming left V 8 bases short and J 9 bases short, with 17 bases between. The CDR3 DNA follows: TGTGCCAGCGGCGGACCGATCAGTGGCATTCAGTACTTC. Protein sequence: CASGGPISGIQYF.

The rearrangement joins TRBV28 to TRBJ1-5, with TRBD1 matching 7 bases. This CDR3 has 16 residues. Germline trimming cut 5 bases from V and 2 bases from J; bases unmatched to any gene: 9. CDR1 is MDHEN, CDR2 SYDVKM, per germline. The CDR3 loop reads CASSAYRGAGNQPQHF. CDR3 coding DNA: TGTGCCAGCAGTGCTTACAGGGGCGCGGGCAATCAGCCCCAGCATTTT. Filled out from reference TRBV28 and TRBJ1-5, the complete variable domain reads DVKVTQSSRYLVKRTGEKVFLECVQDMDHENMFWYRQDPGLGLRLIYFSYDVKMKEKGDIPEGYSVSREKKERFSLILESASTNQTSMYLCASSAYRGAGNQPQHFGDGTRLSIL.

This rearrangement joins TRBV28 to TRBJ2-3; no reliable D call. The CDR3 covers 12 residues. V dropped 2 bases and J dropped 5 bases, with 5 bases sitting between them. In germline, CDR1 is MDHEN, CDR2 SYDVKM. CDR3 residues: CASSLDRDTQYF. The CDR3 bases are TGTGCCAGCAGTTTAGACCGAGATACGCAGTATTTT.

V usage is TRBV5-8 and J usage is TRBJ2-3; no clear D. Looked up from germline, CDR1 is SGHTS and CDR2 is YDEGEE. The V and J ends lost 0 bases and 1 base respectively, with 9 bases between them. The CDR3 has 15 residues. CDR3 sequence reads: CASSLGFGGTDTQYF. In DNA form, the CDR3 reads TGTGCCAGCAGCTTGGGGTTCGGCGGCACAGATACGCAGTATTTT. Full variable domain (rest looked up from reference TRBV5-8 and TRBJ2-3): EAGVTQSPTHLIKTRGQQATLRCSPISGHTSVYWYQQALGLGLQFLLWYDEGEERNRGNFPPRFSGRQFPNYSSELNVNALELEDSALYLCASSLGFGGTDTQYFGPGTRLTVL.

This clone was seen just once. Other DNA sequences in this specimen translate into the identical CDR3. V is TRBV7-2 and J is TRBJ2-2; a weak D match, TRBD2 (5 bases). The V end lost 1 base, the J end lost 5 bases, and 8 bases lay between the germline ends. Germline CDR1 is SGHTA and CDR2 is FQGNSA. The CDR3 is 14 residues long. The CDR3 is CASSLGSGTGELFF. CDR3 bases: TGTGCCAGCAGCTTAGGTTCGGGGACCGGGGAGCTGTTTTTT.